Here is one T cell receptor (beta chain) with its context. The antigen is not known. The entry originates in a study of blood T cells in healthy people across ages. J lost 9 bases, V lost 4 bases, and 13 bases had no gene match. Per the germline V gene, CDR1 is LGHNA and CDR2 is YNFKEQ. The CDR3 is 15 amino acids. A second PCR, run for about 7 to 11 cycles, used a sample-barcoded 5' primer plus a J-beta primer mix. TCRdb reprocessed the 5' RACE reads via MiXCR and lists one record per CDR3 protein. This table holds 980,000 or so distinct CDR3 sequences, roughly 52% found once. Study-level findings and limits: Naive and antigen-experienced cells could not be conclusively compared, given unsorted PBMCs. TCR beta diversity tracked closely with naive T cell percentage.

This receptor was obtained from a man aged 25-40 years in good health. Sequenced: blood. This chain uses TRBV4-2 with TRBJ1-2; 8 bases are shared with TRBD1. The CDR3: CASSRTGTGGGSYTF. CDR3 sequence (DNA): TGTGCCAGCAGCCGTACCGGGACAGGAGGGGGGAGCTACACCTTC.